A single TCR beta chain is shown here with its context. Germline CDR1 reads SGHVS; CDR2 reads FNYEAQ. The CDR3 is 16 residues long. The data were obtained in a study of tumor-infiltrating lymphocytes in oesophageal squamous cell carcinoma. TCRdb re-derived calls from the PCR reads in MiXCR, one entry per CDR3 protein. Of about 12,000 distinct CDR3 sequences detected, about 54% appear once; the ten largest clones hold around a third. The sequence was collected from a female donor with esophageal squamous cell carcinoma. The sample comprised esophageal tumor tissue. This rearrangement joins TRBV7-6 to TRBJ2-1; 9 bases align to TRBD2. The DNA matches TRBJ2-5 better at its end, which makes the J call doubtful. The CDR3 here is CASSLRASGNGETQYF. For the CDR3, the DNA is TGTGCCAGCAGCTTGAGGGCTAGCGGGAATGGAGAGACCCAGTACTTC.